The rows below give T cell receptor beta chains drawn from one sample of a study of T cells after yellow fever vaccination. A single record per CDR3 protein comes from TCRdb applying MiXCR to the 5' RACE reads. The sample lists hundreds of thousands of distinct CDR3 sequences; 19% were seen once. The source material was PBMCs, sampled 15 days after the yellow fever booster vaccination. The receptors originated from a man younger than 45 who received the YFV17D yellow fever vaccine. CDR3s include the opening cysteine and the closing phenylalanine or tryptophan. The D gene is left open where the match is weak. Where a row states a size, it is once, few, many or the class of an expanded clone; other rows omit it.

abundance	d_gene	j_gene	v_gene	CDR3nt	CDR3aa
few	-	TRBJ2-1	TRBV5-6	TGTGCCAGCAGCCTCGGCAGCTATGTTGGGCAGTTCTTC	CASSLGSYVGQFF
few	-	TRBJ2-1	TRBV11-2	TGTGCCAGCAGCTCCAGACTGAAACGAACCTACAATGAGCAGTTCTTC	CASSSRLKRTYNEQFF
-	TRBD1	TRBJ1-5	TRBV2	TGTGCCAGCAGTGTCGGGACAGGTGGCAATCAGCCCCAGCATTTT	CASSVGTGGNQPQHF
few	TRBD1	TRBJ2-7	TRBV28	TGTGCCAGCAGTTGGGACAGTAAGACCTACGAGCAGTACTTC	CASSWDSKTYEQYF
-	-	TRBJ2-5	TRBV27	TGTGCCAGCAGTCCTGTGACAGGATATCAAGAGACCCAGTACTTC	CASSPVTGYQETQYF
-	-	TRBJ2-3	TRBV6-1	TGTGCCAGCAGTCTTGGGCAGGGAGGAACGCAGTATTTT	CASSLGQGGTQYF
-	TRBD2	TRBJ2-3	TRBV18	TGTGCCAGCTCACCACCGATGGCGGGGGTCACAGATACGCAGTATTTT	CASSPPMAGVTDTQYF
-	-	TRBJ2-1	TRBV20-1	TGCAGTGCTCCCCCCCCCGGCTACAATGAGCAGTTCTTC	CSAPPPGYNEQFF
few	-	TRBJ2-3	TRBV9	TGTGCCAGCAGCGTAGGCGTGGAGACAGATACGCAGTATTTT	CASSVGVETDTQYF
-	TRBD1	TRBJ1-4	TRBV5-1	TGCGCCAGCAGCTGGGGACAGGGGTTTAATGAAAAACTGTTTTTT	CASSWGQGFNEKLFF
-	-	TRBJ2-1	TRBV28	TGTGCCAGCAGTGGAGGACCACGGAGCTCCTACAATGAGCAGTTCTTC	CASSGGPRSSYNEQFF
-	-	TRBJ2-3	TRBV27	TGTGCCAGCATCAAGTCCCGTATTGGCAGAGATACGCAGTATTTT	CASIKSRIGRDTQYF
few	TRBD1	TRBJ2-7	TRBV7-9	TGTGCCAGCAGCTCCAACAGGGGCGGGCATTGGTACGAGCAGTACTTC	CASSSNRGGHWYEQYF